One and the same sample provided the 10 T cell receptor beta chains below, sequenced in a study of T cell responses to AZD1222 COVID-19 vaccine. Measured with immunoSEQ multiplex PCR; TCRdb has only the in-frame clones, and not every one. The repertoire includes over 90,000 clones, approximately 89% of them detected once, and approximately 20% sits in the top ten. The sequencing used peripheral blood, collected on day 0 of AZD1222 vaccination. These receptors were obtained from an adult in good health.

The chain recombines TRBV25-1 with TRBJ2-1, with D possibly TRBD2 on 7 matching bases. The CDR3 is made up of 13 amino acids. V lost 7 bases to trimming and J lost 7 bases, with 14 bases between them. Germline CDR1 and CDR2: MGHDK and SYGVNS. The CDR3 DNA reads as TGTGCCAGCACAGTAGGGGGGGGGAATGAGCAGTTCTTC. Protein sequence: CASTVGGGNEQFF.

The chain is built from TRBV9 and TRBJ1-1, with 10 bases identical to TRBD1. Germline loops: CDR1 SGDLS, CDR2 YYNGEE. Trimming removed 4 bases from V and 8 bases from J; junction bases left unmatched: 11. The CDR3 loop spans 15 amino acids. CDR3 sequence reads: CASSRGDRGRMEAFF. The DNA for the CDR3 is TGTGCCAGCAGCAGAGGGGACAGGGGCCGTATGGAAGCTTTCTTT. Variable domain in full (rest from reference TRBV9 and TRBJ1-1): DSGVTQTPKHLITATGQRVTLRCSPRSGDLSVYWYQQSLDQGLQFLIQYYNGEERAKGNILERFSAQQFPDLHSELNLSSLELGDSALYFCASSRGDRGRMEAFFGQGTRLTVV.

This clone has just one count. The chain combines TRBV19 with TRBJ1-4; 8 positions match TRBD1. This CDR3 comprises 14 residues. Germline V gene lookup returns CDR1 LNHDA and CDR2 SQIVND (reference sequence). J gave up 8 bases and V 6 bases, and 8 bases lay outside the gene matches. CDR3 residues: CASSKDREGEKLFF. Here the CDR3 DNA reads TGTGCCAGTAGCAAGGACAGGGAAGGCGAAAAACTGTTTTTT.

V usage is TRBV7-2 and J usage is TRBJ2-1, with TRBD1 matching over 9 bases. The CDR3 is made up of 17 amino acids. Trimming cost V 1 base and J 4 bases; bases outside gene matches: 8. The germline V gene encodes CDR1 SGHTA and CDR2 FQGNSA. CDR3: CASSLGPSDRGYNEQFF. The CDR3, as DNA: TGTGCCAGCAGCTTAGGTCCGTCGGACAGGGGATACAATGAGCAGTTCTTC. Drawing the rest from reference TRBV7-2 and TRBJ2-1, the complete variable domain is GAGVSQSPSNKVTEKGKDVELRCDPISGHTALYWYRQSLGQGLEFLIYFQGNSAPDKSGLPSDRFSAERTGGSVSTLTIQRTQQEDSAVYLCASSLGPSDRGYNEQFFGPGTRLTVL.

V is TRBV19 and J is TRBJ2-7; D is unresolved. Trimming took off 0 bases at V and 2 bases at J, with 14 bases between the two ends. Germline V lookup: CDR1 LNHDA, CDR2 SQIVND (reference sequence). This CDR3 region has 16 residues. In DNA form, the CDR3 reads TGTGCCAGTAGTATAGACGGTCAGGAGACGGCCTACGAGCAGTACTTC. This translates into CASSIDGQETAYEQYF.

The chain employs TRBV3-1 (or the pseudogene TRBV3-2) and TRBJ2-7; TRBD1 matches 8 bases. CDR1 LGHDT and CDR2 YNNKEL come from the germline V gene (reference sequence). V was clipped by 4 bases and J by 2 bases; unmatched bases: 7. This CDR3 has 15 amino acids. For the CDR3, the DNA is TGTGCCAGCAGCCCAAACGGACAGGGCGCCTACGAGCAGTACTTC. It codes for CASSPNGQGAYEQYF.

The V gene is TRBV21-1, the J gene TRBJ1-3; the D call of TRBD1 is as the table states it, not checked on the DNA. TRBV21-1 is an annotated pseudogene. The CDR3 covers 17 residues. DNA for the CDR3: TGTGCCAGCAGCGAACGGACAGGGGGAGCTCGTGGAAACACCATATATTTT. Its translation: CASSERTGGARGNTIYF.

This chain joins TRBV18 and TRBJ1-5; 7 positions agree with TRBD1. CDR1 and CDR2 (germline): KGHSH, LQKENI. V dropped 5 bases and J dropped 4; count of bases not matched to a gene: 14. The CDR3 is 17 residues long. The chain's CDR3 is CASSERTGWTVNQPQHF. As DNA, the CDR3 is TGTGCCAGCTCAGAGCGGACAGGATGGACGGTAAATCAGCCCCAGCATTTT.

The chain is built from TRBV7-2 and TRBJ2-7; D unresolved. The germline gives CDR1 SGHTA, CDR2 FQGNSA. V was clipped by 4 bases and J by 6 bases, with 19 bases between them. The CDR3 spans 15 residues. CDR3 in DNA: TGTGCCAGCAGCTCGGTCCGGTCACCGGCTTCCGAGCAGTACTTC. Protein: CASSSVRSPASEQYF.

The chain combines TRBV10-3 with TRBJ2-7; 10 bases line up with TRBD1. V lost 4 bases to trimming and J lost 4 bases; unmatched junction nucleotides: 4. Germline loops: CDR1 ENHRY, CDR2 SYGVKD. This CDR3 region has 14 residues. The CDR3 loop reads CAISGGQGLYEQYF. In DNA form, the CDR3 reads TGTGCCATCAGTGGGGGACAGGGGCTTTACGAGCAGTACTTC.